The clone carrying this TCR beta chain was seen a few times. Its antigen is currently unknown. Germline values: CDR1 SQVTM, CDR2 ANQGSEA. The germline V and J ends were trimmed by 7 bases and 3 bases, with 9 bases remaining between them. This CDR3 spans 11 amino acids. The data belong to a study of T-cell memory formation after mild COVID-19. TCRdb re-analysed the 5' RACE reads in MiXCR, keeping a single row per CDR3 protein. The sample lists under 450,000 distinct CDR3 sequences; around a fifth were seen once. The study, taken as a whole, reports: The study found contracting CD4+ clones mainly in CM and EM and contracting CD8+ clones in EMRA.

Sequencing was done on a sample of PBMCs or a T cell subset sorted from them (not recorded which). The J gene is TRBJ2-5, the V gene TRBV29-1, with D uncertain. The receptor was derived from a man aged 18 to 30 who had mild COVID-19 (a few samples of this study predate the infection). Cell type and time point are not known. The CDR3 nucleotides are TGCAGCGCCGCCCCGGAAGAGACCCAGTACTTC. Encoded protein: CSAAPEETQYF.